Listed here are 20 T cell receptor beta chains from one sample, sequenced in a study of OX40 agonist ivuxolimab in advanced cancers. TCRdb's table, derived via immunoSEQ multiplex PCR, lists solely in-frame clones and lacks some. The repertoire has about 80,000 clones, 90% to 95% of them found once; the top ten carry approximately 0.32%. Source: CD4+ or CD8+ T cells sorted from blood, taken in a trial of the OX40 agonist ivuxolimab. The receptor set was obtained from an adult with an advanced solid tumor such as melanoma, head and neck, liver or kidney cancer.

CDR3 protein: CASSLLTSRTVSSYNEQFF. The CDR3 coding sequence is TGTGCCAGCAGCTTACTCACCTCCCGGACAGTTAGCTCCTACAATGAGCAGTTCTTC. V and J are TRBV11-2 and TRBJ2-1; D possibly corresponds to TRBD1 (6 bases). Trimming shortened V by 2 bases and J by 0 bases, and 20 bases separated the two germline ends. Germline loops: CDR1 SGHAT, CDR2 FQNNGV. This CDR3 is 19 amino acids long. Variable domain in full (rest from reference TRBV11-2 and TRBJ2-1): EAGVAQSPRYKIIEKRQSVAFWCNPISGHATLYWYQQILGQGPKLLIQFQNNGVVDDSQLPKDRFSAERLKGVDSTLKIQPAKLEDSAVYLCASSLLTSRTVSSYNEQFFGPGTRLTVL.

The gene calls are TRBV2 and TRBJ2-7, with TRBD1 matching 8 bases. The CDR3 sequence is 13 residues long. With 5 bases clipped from V and 3 bases from J, the junction kept 3 bases outside the gene matches. The germline V gene has CDR1 SNHLY and CDR2 FYNNEI. CDR3 bases: TGTGCCAGCAGTCGCGGACAGGGCTACGAGCAGTACTTC. Its protein product is CASSRGQGYEQYF.

CDR3 amino acids: CASSMGLAGGRGNNEQFF. CDR3 coding DNA: TGTGCCAGTAGCATGGGACTAGCGGGGGGCCGTGGGAACAATGAGCAGTTCTTC. V gene TRBV19 combines with J gene TRBJ2-1; 15 nucleotides line up with TRBD2. V lost 6 bases, J lost 5 bases, and 11 bases stayed unmatched. The germline CDR1 and CDR2 sequences are LNHDA and SQIVND (reference sequence). This CDR3 spans 18 amino acids.

The V and J genes are TRBV7-3 and TRBJ1-1; tentatively, D is TRBD1 (6 bases). The germline gives CDR1 SGHTA, CDR2 FQGTGA. The CDR3 sequence is 15 residues long. Trimming removed 1 base at V and 4 bases at J, with 13 bases between. CDR3 in DNA: TGTGCCAGCAGCTTAAATACAGGGTATGGCACTGAAGCTTTCTTT. Its protein product is CASSLNTGYGTEAFF.

This chain links TRBV7-9 with TRBJ2-7; D ambiguous. The CDR3 extends over 13 amino acids. Trimming stripped 4 bases from V and 2 bases from J, with 9 bases between. CDR1 SEHNR and CDR2 FQNEAQ come from the germline V gene (reference sequence). CDR3 residues: CASSSPNTYEQYF. In DNA form, the CDR3 reads TGTGCCAGCAGCTCACCCAACACCTACGAGCAGTACTTC.

J is TRBJ1-2 and V is TRBV10-3, with D unresolved. Trimming took off 3 bases at V and 4 bases at J, with 24 bases between the two ends. CDR1 and CDR2 (germline): ENHRY, SYGVKD. The CDR3 extends over 18 amino acids. CDR3 bases: TGTGCCATCAGTGATGGTTTTAAATTTTGGGGTTTTGTCTATGGCTACACCTTC. Amino acids: CAISDGFKFWGFVYGYTF.

This chain uses TRBV18 with TRBJ1-2; 7 positions agree with TRBD1. This CDR3 region has 20 residues. Per germline, CDR1 KGHSH and CDR2 LQKENI. Germline trimming cut 3 bases from V and 1 base from J; bases unmatched to any gene: 20. The CDR3 is CASSPPPRTGDASGNYGYTF. Written as DNA, the CDR3 is TGTGCCAGCTCACCCCCCCCTAGGACAGGCGATGCAAGCGGTAACTATGGCTACACCTTC. Supplemented by reference TRBV18 and TRBJ1-2, the full variable domain reads NAGVMQNPRHLVRRRGQEARLRCSPMKGHSHVYWYRQLPEEGLKFMVYLQKENIIDESGMPKERFSAEFPKEGPSILRIQQVVRGDSAAYFCASSPPPRTGDASGNYGYTFGSGTRLTVV.

The V call is TRBV6-5, the J call TRBJ2-7; 8 nucleotides line up with TRBD1. V lost 8 bases, J lost 2 bases, and 2 bases stayed unmatched. The CDR3 covers 12 residues. CDR1 and CDR2 from the germline V gene are MNHEY and SVGAGI. CDR3 in amino acids: CASGQGTYEQYF. Written as DNA, the CDR3 is TGTGCCAGCGGACAGGGTACCTACGAGCAGTACTTC.

This chain connects TRBV5-1 to TRBJ2-7; 8 bases map to TRBD2. CDR3 size: 19 residues. The V and J ends lost 3 bases and 1 base, in that order; junction bases with no gene match: 18. Germline CDR1 reads SGHRS; CDR2 reads YFSETQ. DNA for the CDR3: TGCGCCAGCAGCTGGACGACGGGGACCAGCGGGGGCCAATCCTACGAGCAGTACTTC. Amino acids: CASSWTTGTSGGQSYEQYF.

The count of this clone is one. The rearrangement links TRBV5-1 to TRBJ1-2; D unresolved. Germline V gene lookup returns CDR1 SGHRS and CDR2 YFSETQ. Trimming took 0 bases from V and 0 from J, leaving 9 bases between them. This CDR3 spans 15 amino acids. The CDR3 DNA follows: TGCGCCAGCAGCTTGGACCCGGGTACTAACTATGGCTACACCTTC. This translates into CASSLDPGTNYGYTF.

The rearrangement links TRBV7-3 to TRBJ2-2; no clear D gene. This CDR3 has 12 residues. Germline lookup yields CDR1 SGHTA and CDR2 FQGTGA. The ends were cut back, 2 bases at V and 6 bases at J, with 4 bases in the middle. CDR3 nucleotide sequence: TGTGCCAGCAGCTTACCCCCCGGGGAGCTGTTTTTT. This gives the protein CASSLPPGELFF.

V usage is TRBV29-1 and J usage is TRBJ2-3; D possibly corresponds to TRBD2 (6 bases). Looked up from germline, CDR1 is SQVTM and CDR2 is ANQGSEA. The CDR3 runs to 15 residues. The V gene lost 7 bases and the J gene lost 2 bases, with 19 bases spanning the gap. This CDR3 is CSARDSPRDTDTQYF. The CDR3 DNA is TGCAGCGCCCGGGACTCACCTCGGGACACAGATACGCAGTATTTT.

V and J are TRBV5-4 and TRBJ2-3; tentatively, D is TRBD2 (5 bases). The CDR3 is 13 residues long. CDR1 is SGHNT and CDR2 is YYREEE in the germline V gene (reference sequence). V lost 2 bases to trimming and J lost 5 bases, with 9 bases between them. CDR3 DNA sequence: TGTGCCAGCAGCTTCAGCGAGGGAGATACGCAGTATTTT. It specifies CASSFSEGDTQYF. Looking up the rest from reference TRBV5-4 and TRBJ2-3 gives the full variable domain: ETGVTQSPTHLIKTRGQQVTLRCSSQSGHNTVSWYQQALGQGPQFIFQYYREEENGRGNFPPRFSGLQFPNYSSELNVNALELDDSALYLCASSFSEGDTQYFGPGTRLTVL.

The chain employs TRBV18 and TRBJ2-1; D may be TRBD1 or TRBD2 (5 bases each). With 5 bases removed from V and 0 bases from J, the gap between germline ends came to 14 bases. In germline, CDR1 is KGHSH, CDR2 LQKENI. CDR3 length: 16 residues. The CDR3 spells CASSGTGISSYNEQFF. In DNA, the CDR3 is TGTGCCAGCTCAGGGACGGGCATCAGCTCCTACAATGAGCAGTTCTTC.

In its sample, this clone was seen a few times. The rearrangement uses TRBV7-2 and TRBJ1-1; 7 bases fit TRBD1. CDR3 size: 16 residues. Germline values: CDR1 SGHTA, CDR2 FQGNSA. J gave up 0 bases and V 5 bases, and 9 bases lay outside the gene matches. CDR3 coding DNA: TGTGCCAGCAGCCCGGGGACAGTCATCATGAACACTGAAGCTTTCTTT. Residues: CASSPGTVIMNTEAFF.

The sample holds a few counts of this clone. V and J are TRBV29-1 and TRBJ2-3, with D perhaps TRBD1 (6 bases). V was pared by 6 bases and J by 0 bases, with 13 bases between. CDR3 size: 14 residues. Germline V gives CDR1 SQVTM, CDR2 ANQGSEA. In DNA form, the CDR3 reads TGCAGCGTAACAGGGTCCTCAAGCACAGATACGCAGTATTTT. This codes for CSVTGSSSTDTQYF.

The V and J genes are TRBV5-1 and TRBJ2-2; unclear D gene. The CDR3 contains 14 residues. Germline V gives CDR1 SGHRS, CDR2 YFSETQ. The V and J ends lost 5 bases and 4 bases respectively, with 12 bases between them. The CDR3 here is CASRSGHGTGELFF. CDR3 nucleotides: TGCGCCAGCAGGTCGGGCCATGGCACCGGGGAGCTGTTTTTT.

This chain links TRBV2 with TRBJ2-7; 7 nucleotides align to TRBD1. The CDR3 totals 15 residues. Trimming cost V 2 bases and J 3 bases; bases outside gene matches: 7. Germline CDR1 and CDR2: SNHLY and FYNNEI. The CDR3 reads CASSENQGEIYEQYF. The DNA for the CDR3 is TGTGCCAGCAGTGAAAACCAGGGGGAGATCTACGAGCAGTACTTC.

This rearrangement joins TRBV5-1 to TRBJ2-5, with a weak D call TRBD1 (5 bases). This CDR3 is built from 14 residues. Trimming removed 0 bases from V and 2 bases from J, with 8 bases in between. CDR1 is SGHRS, CDR2 YFSETQ, per germline. The CDR3 region is CASSLDRPQETQYF. The CDR3 region has the DNA TGCGCCAGCAGCTTGGACAGGCCTCAAGAGACCCAGTACTTC.

The chain links TRBV6-1 to TRBJ2-7; 7 bases are a match to TRBD1. The CDR3 extends over 15 amino acids. Germline CDR1 MNHNS, CDR2 SASEGT. With V trimmed by 4 bases and J by 0 bases, 6 bases remained unmatched. This CDR3 reads CASSGTGESSYEQYF. In DNA form, the CDR3 reads TGTGCCAGCAGTGGAACAGGGGAGAGCTCCTACGAGCAGTACTTC.